This TCR beta chain comes out of a study of shared clonotypes between healthy human individuals. At the level of the study: Donor ages ranged 18 to 49 years: a couple of women, a few men.

Replicate PCRs from sorted subsets contained 200 ng DNA, which is some 29,000 T cell genomes. Method: immunoSEQ multiplex PCR; TCRdb's copy keeps in-frame clones and lacks some. The table records about 1 million clones, around 76% of them present only once. Turning to this clone: What it binds is not known.

This CDR3 comprises 18 residues. Germline values: CDR1 SGHVS, CDR2 FNYEAQ. J gave up 4 bases and V 4 bases, and 9 bases lay outside the gene matches. Points from the study as a whole: A generally larger estimated richness was seen in naive subsets than in memory subsets.

This clonotype originated in a man younger than 35 in good health. Sequences were obtained from memory CD4+ T cells sorted from blood. The subset: CD45RA-negative fraction. The V call is TRBV7-6, the J call TRBJ2-2, with TRBD2 matching 13 bases. In nucleotides, the CDR3 is TGTGCCAGCAGCTCCGGACTAGCGGGGGCCTCGGGCACCGGGGAGCTGTTTTTT. Its protein is CASSSGLAGASGTGELFF.